The 26 T cell receptor beta chains in this list originate from one sample, sequenced in a study of OX40 agonist ivuxolimab in advanced cancers. Assay: immunoSEQ multiplex PCR; the TCRdb copy retains only in-frame clones and omits some. The repertoire consists of tens of thousands of clones, with 80% to 95% occurring once and the leading ten covering around 35%. The starting material was CD4+ or CD8+ T cells sorted from blood, obtained in a trial of the OX40 agonist ivuxolimab. These receptors all stem from an adult with an advanced solid tumor such as melanoma, head and neck, liver or kidney cancer.

The rearrangement uses TRBV7-9 and TRBJ2-7; D remains ambiguous. The CDR3 has 18 amino acids. The V end lost 4 bases, the J end lost 0 bases, and 22 bases lay between the germline ends. CDR1 SEHNR and CDR2 FQNEAQ come from the germline V gene (reference sequence). CDR3 amino acids: CASSSPGAGFQGSYEQYF. In DNA, the CDR3 is TGTGCCAGCAGCTCCCCAGGCGCAGGATTTCAAGGCTCCTACGAGCAGTACTTC.

The chain carries TRBV7-9 and TRBJ2-5; TRBD2 aligns across 7 bases. The CDR3 is 12 residues long. The ends lost 6 bases at V and 4 bases at J; junction bases unmatched: 2. Germline CDR1 and CDR2: SEHNR and FQNEAQ (reference sequence). CDR3 sequence (DNA): TGTGCCAGCAGACTAGCGAGAGAGACCCAGTACTTC. This gives the protein CASRLARETQYF.

The gene calls are TRBV19 and TRBJ1-1; D might be TRBD1 (5 bases). Germline V CDR1 and CDR2: LNHDA, SQIVND (reference sequence). V dropped 7 bases and J dropped 1 base, with 10 bases sitting between them. This CDR3 has 13 residues. The chain's CDR3 is CASNRPENTEAFF. The CDR3 DNA follows: TGTGCCAGTAACAGGCCGGAGAACACTGAAGCTTTCTTT.

This clone was observed a few times. The genes are TRBV27 and TRBJ2-2; 10 positions match TRBD2. Trimming removed 5 bases from V and 3 bases from J; junction bases left unmatched: 6. CDR1 is MNHEY and CDR2 is SMNVEV in the germline V gene (reference sequence). The CDR3 sequence is 16 residues long. As DNA, the CDR3 is TGTGCCAGCAGTCTTTTAGCGGGAGGATACACCGGGGAGCTGTTTTTT. Translation: CASSLLAGGYTGELFF.

This clone was counted at least ten times. The rearrangement uses TRBV7-2 and TRBJ2-7; the D is unclear. This CDR3 has 11 amino acids. Germline V gene lookup returns CDR1 SGHTA and CDR2 FQGNSA. The germline V and J ends were trimmed by 4 bases and 4 bases, with 5 bases remaining between them. Here the CDR3 DNA reads TGTGCCAGCAGCTCCCTATACGAGCAGTACTTC. Translated: CASSSLYEQYF.

In nucleotides, the CDR3 is TGCGCCAGCAGCCCTTTCGGGGGCGGGAGAGATACGCAGTATTTT. Residues: CASSPFGGGRDTQYF. The chain links TRBV4-1 to TRBJ2-3, with D tentatively TRBD2 (7 bases). Germline lookup yields CDR1 MGHRA and CDR2 YSYEKL. The CDR3 consists of 15 residues. V lost 4 bases and J 5 bases, leaving 16 bases between the germline ends.

The gene calls are TRBV6-6 and TRBJ1-1; no clear D. CDR1 and CDR2 from the germline V gene are MNHNY and SVGAGI (reference sequence). This CDR3 spans 14 amino acids. V lost 4 bases, J lost 0 bases, and 9 bases lay in between. The CDR3 sequence is CASSSRNLNTEAFF. Written as DNA, the CDR3 is TGTGCCAGCAGTTCCAGGAATTTGAACACTGAAGCTTTCTTT.

V gene TRBV5-1 combines with J gene TRBJ2-5; 12 bases align to TRBD2. The J segment lost 5 bases and the V segment lost 4 bases, leaving 12 bases of the junction unmatched. Germline loops: CDR1 SGHRS, CDR2 YFSETQ. This CDR3 comprises 17 residues. CDR3 nucleotide sequence: TGCGCCAGCAGCCTATCCGGACTAGCGGGACCGAGGGAGACCCAGTACTTC. This gives the protein CASSLSGLAGPRETQYF. The variable domain in full, with the rest retrieved from reference TRBV5-1 and TRBJ2-5, is KAGVTQTPRYLIKTRGQQVTLSCSPISGHRSVSWYQQTPGQGLQFLFEYFSETQRNKGNFPGRFSGRQFSNSRSEMNVSTLELGDSALYLCASSLSGLAGPRETQYFGPGTRLLVL.

V gene TRBV7-9 combines with J gene TRBJ2-6, with D unclear. The germline CDR1 and CDR2 sequences are SEHNR and FQNEAQ (reference sequence). The germline V and J ends were trimmed by 2 bases and 0 bases, with 14 bases remaining between them. This CDR3 has 18 residues. CDR3 loop: CASSLRFPNRSGANVLTF. CDR3 coding DNA: TGTGCCAGCAGCTTACGGTTCCCAAACCGCTCTGGGGCCAACGTCCTGACTTTC.

The chain has TRBV6-5 and TRBJ2-7; D unresolved. This CDR3 has 14 residues. The germline CDR1 and CDR2 sequences are MNHEY and SVGAGI. V was cut by 5 bases and J by 2 bases, with 13 bases left in between. The DNA for the CDR3 is TGTGCCAGCAGTGTCCGACGGACGACCTACGAGCAGTACTTC. It yields the protein CASSVRRTTYEQYF.

The gene calls are TRBV27 and TRBJ2-5; TRBD2 aligns across 7 bases. This CDR3 region has 15 residues. The germline gives CDR1 MNHEY, CDR2 SMNVEV (reference sequence). Trimming took 6 bases from V and 1 from J; bases not matched to a gene: 8. CDR3 DNA: TGTGCCAGCAGACAAGACACTAGCGTCCAAGAGACCCAGTACTTC. It specifies CASRQDTSVQETQYF.

The chain employs TRBV5-1 and TRBJ2-1, with 10 bases that match TRBD1. V shed 4 bases and J 5 bases; nucleotides not matched to a gene: 6. This CDR3 has 15 residues. Looked up from germline, CDR1 is SGHRS and CDR2 is YFSETQ. The CDR3 reads CASSLLGTGDNEQFF. In nucleotides, the CDR3 is TGCGCCAGCAGCCTTCTAGGGACAGGGGACAATGAGCAGTTCTTC.

The chain is built from TRBV4-3 and TRBJ2-7; 7 bases line up with TRBD2. There are 15 residues in the CDR3. V shed 1 base, J shed 2 bases, and the junction held 5 bases outside the gene matches. Germline V gives CDR1 LGHNA, CDR2 YSLEER. CDR3 sequence reads: CASSQGLAATYEQYF. CDR3 sequence (DNA): TGCGCCAGCAGCCAAGGGCTAGCGGCAACCTACGAGCAGTACTTC.

The gene calls are TRBV7-2 and TRBJ2-1; D gene ambiguous. Deletions cut 2 bases from V and 7 bases from J, with 12 bases between. Germline CDR1 reads SGHTA; CDR2 reads FQGNSA. The CDR3 is made up of 14 amino acids. CDR3 nucleotide sequence: TGTGCCAGCAGCTTAATACAGTTGGGGAATGAGCAGTTCTTC. This gives the protein CASSLIQLGNEQFF.

Only a few counts were recorded for this clone. The chain combines TRBV30 with TRBJ1-5; no clear D. Germline V gene lookup returns CDR1 GTSNPN and CDR2 SVGIG (reference sequence). V lost 3 bases and J lost 4, with 10 bases in between. This CDR3 has 13 amino acids. CDR3 sequence: CAWSTRENQPQHF. The CDR3 DNA follows: TGTGCCTGGAGCACACGGGAAAATCAGCCCCAGCATTTT.

The V and J genes are TRBV2 and TRBJ1-5, with D tentatively TRBD1 (6 bases). The germline CDR1 and CDR2 sequences are SNHLY and FYNNEI. V was shortened by 6 bases and J by 2 bases, with 20 bases between the two germline ends. This CDR3 spans 17 amino acids. The DNA for the CDR3 is TGTGCCAGCAGCCCGGAGCTGGGGGGCGCGGGCAATCAGCCCCAGCATTTT. It encodes CASSPELGGAGNQPQHF.

The rearrangement links TRBV7-6 to TRBJ2-7; D not certain. V was pared by 0 bases and J by 5 bases, with 11 bases between. Germline values: CDR1 SGHVS, CDR2 FNYEAQ. The CDR3 totals 14 residues. CDR3 in DNA: TGTGCCAGCAGCTTAGCGGGTGTTGGACACGAGCAGTACTTC. Translation: CASSLAGVGHEQYF.

This chain joins TRBV4-1 and TRBJ2-5; 7 bases agree with TRBD1. V gave up 3 bases and J gave up 4 bases; unmatched junction bases: 8. CDR1 is MGHRA and CDR2 is YSYEKL in the germline V gene. This CDR3 region has 15 residues. The CDR3 DNA reads as TGCGCCAGCAGCCAGCCTGGACAGGCCCGAGAGACCCAGTACTTC. Translating gives CASSQPGQARETQYF.

V and J are TRBV5-4 and TRBJ2-7; no clear D. Deletions cut 0 bases from V and 5 bases from J, with 6 bases between. This CDR3 is built from 12 residues. In germline, CDR1 is SGHNT, CDR2 YYREEE (reference sequence). CDR3 coding DNA: TGTGCCAGCAGCTTGGGGGTTAACGAGCAGTACTTC. Its translation is CASSLGVNEQYF. The complete variable domain, with remaining parts taken from reference TRBV5-4 and TRBJ2-7, reads ETGVTQSPTHLIKTRGQQVTLRCSSQSGHNTVSWYQQALGQGPQFIFQYYREEENGRGNFPPRFSGLQFPNYSSELNVNALELDDSALYLCASSLGVNEQYFGPGTRLTVT.

The chain combines TRBV4-3 with TRBJ1-1; D may be TRBD1 (6 bases). The germline CDR1 and CDR2 sequences are LGHNA and YSLEER. The CDR3 covers 16 residues. V lost 0 bases, J lost 5 bases, and 16 bases lay in between. The CDR3 nucleotides read TGCGCCAGCAGCCAAGATGTGGCCAGGGGTTTTACTGAAGCTTTCTTT. It yields the protein CASSQDVARGFTEAFF.

The CDR3 loop reads CASSPSGRAVREQYF. For the CDR3, the DNA is TGTGCCAGCTCACCAAGCGGGAGGGCCGTGCGCGAGCAGTACTTC. The chain joins TRBV18 to TRBJ2-7, with 10 bases fitting TRBD2. The length of the CDR3 is 15 residues. The germline gives CDR1 KGHSH, CDR2 LQKENI. V dropped 2 bases and J dropped 6; count of bases not matched to a gene: 7.

The V call is TRBV28, the J call TRBJ2-3, with 9 positions matching TRBD2. V dropped 1 base and J dropped 4; count of bases not matched to a gene: 9. There are 17 residues in the CDR3. The V gene's germline CDR1 is MDHEN and CDR2 SYDVKM. CDR3 loop: CASSLSGGSGSSDTQYF. In DNA, the CDR3 is TGTGCCAGCAGTTTATCCGGTGGTAGCGGGAGTTCAGATACGCAGTATTTT.

V is TRBV5-6 and J is TRBJ2-7, with D perhaps matching TRBD1 (5 bases). The CDR3 is made up of 19 amino acids. Germline loops: CDR1 SGHDT, CDR2 YYEEEE. Trimming removed 4 bases at V and 5 bases at J, with 31 bases between. CDR3 amino acids: CASSLVSRGTGHDLDEQYF. The CDR3 DNA follows: TGTGCCAGCAGCCTTGTTTCAAGGGGCACAGGACACGATTTAGACGAGCAGTACTTC.

This clone was counted a single time. The chain's CDR3 is CAWSVTPFGYEKLFF. The DNA for the CDR3 is TGTGCCTGGAGTGTAACCCCATTCGGATATGAAAAACTGTTTTTT. The gene calls are TRBV30 and TRBJ1-4; D gene unclear. The CDR3 spans 15 residues. V was cut by 0 bases and J by 6 bases, with 14 bases left in between. Germline-derived CDR1 and CDR2 are GTSNPN and SVGIG (reference sequence).

The chain carries TRBV4-3 and TRBJ2-2; 7 bases match TRBD2. The CDR3 contains 16 residues. The V segment lost 0 bases and the J segment 0 bases; nucleotides outside the gene matches: 1. Germline values: CDR1 LGHNA, CDR2 YSLEER. This CDR3 reads CASSQDLAANTGELFF. The CDR3 region has the DNA TGCGCCAGCAGCCAAGATCTAGCGGCGAACACCGGGGAGCTGTTTTTT.

About this clone itself: A read error may account for a junction end that differs from germline. The V call is TRBV7-7, the J call TRBJ2-2; D gene uncertain. The CDR3 runs 17 residues. The germline V gene encodes CDR1 SSHAT and CDR2 FNYEAQ (reference sequence). CDR3 bases: TGTGCTAGCAGCCCTTGGTCCGACGGTCTATCGACCGGGGAGCTGTTTTTT. It codes for CASSPWSDGLSTGELFF.